The present TCR beta chain was sequenced within a study of blood T cell repertoires in COVID-19. Background on the study: PBMCs, B-cell-depleted T cells, or T cells provided the cDNA or gDNA that made up the material.

Assay used: immunoSEQ multiplex PCR; TCRdb lists only in-frame clones, some missing. The data show 260,000 or so clones, over 75% seen once. Germline loops: CDR1 LGHDT, CDR2 YNNKEL (reference sequence). The CDR3 runs to 14 residues. V dropped 8 bases and J dropped 4; count of bases not matched to a gene: 8. This chain links TRBV3-1 (or the pseudogene TRBV3-2) with TRBJ1-1, with 9 bases fitting TRBD1. Sequencing input: peripheral blood. This receptor was identified in a human donor in a cohort sampled during active COVID-19. The CDR3 reads CASLGTGHGTEAFF. The CDR3 bases are TGTGCCAGCCTCGGGACAGGGCATGGCACTGAAGCTTTCTTT.